This T cell receptor (beta chain) was recorded in a study of monozygotic twins with inflammatory bowel disease. General observations from the study: IBD patients, compared with healthy twins, shared fewer clonotypes with others (especially with disease activity).

This CDR3 contains 15 residues. No DNA is given; TCRdb re-called the 5' RACE reads and lists each CDR3 protein once. Its table records approximately 400,000 distinct CDR3 sequences. A word on this clonotype: Its antigen is currently unknown.

The V gene is TRBV12-3 or TRBV12-4, the J gene TRBJ1-1; TCRdb indicates TRBD1, and absent DNA this call remains unverified. The sequenced material came from blood. This receptor was taken from a human donor with ulcerative colitis or Crohn's disease, or a healthy co-twin of an affected twin (not recorded which). The chain's CDR3 is CASSLHGQADTEAFF.